This TCR beta chain was sequenced in a study of blood T cell repertoires in COVID-19. Study background: PBMCs, B-cell-depleted T cells, or T cells were the source of the cDNA or gDNA that made up the material.

Seattle researchers signed up patients amid active infection and tracked them longitudinally. Here immunoSEQ multiplex PCR was the method, and the copy in TCRdb shows in-frame clones only, minus some. The table shows roughly 160,000 clones, with approximately 87% occurring only once. This clone was seen a few times. This CDR3 comprises 16 residues. The V and J ends lost 4 bases and 0 bases, in that order; junction bases with no gene match: 8. Germline V CDR1 and CDR2: MDHEN, SYDVKM. The V gene is TRBV28, the J gene TRBJ1-2, with 7 positions matching TRBD1. The specimen was peripheral blood. The sequence was obtained from a woman aged 70-85 years with COVID-19, enrolled during active disease. The CDR3 protein is CASSSGTAPTNYGYTF. CDR3 nucleotides: TGTGCCAGCAGTTCCGGGACAGCGCCGACTAACTATGGCTACACCTTC.